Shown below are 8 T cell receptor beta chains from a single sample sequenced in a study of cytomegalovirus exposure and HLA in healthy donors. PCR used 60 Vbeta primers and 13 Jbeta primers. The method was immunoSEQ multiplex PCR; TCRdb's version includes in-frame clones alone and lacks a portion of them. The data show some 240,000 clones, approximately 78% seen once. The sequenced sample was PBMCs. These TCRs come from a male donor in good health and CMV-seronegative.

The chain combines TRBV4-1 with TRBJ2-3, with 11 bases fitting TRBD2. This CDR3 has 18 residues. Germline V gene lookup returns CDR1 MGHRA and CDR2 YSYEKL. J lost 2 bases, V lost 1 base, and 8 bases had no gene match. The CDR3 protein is CASSQVGLAGKNTDTQYF. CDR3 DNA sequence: TGCGCCAGCAGCCAAGTCGGACTAGCGGGCAAGAACACAGATACGCAGTATTTT.

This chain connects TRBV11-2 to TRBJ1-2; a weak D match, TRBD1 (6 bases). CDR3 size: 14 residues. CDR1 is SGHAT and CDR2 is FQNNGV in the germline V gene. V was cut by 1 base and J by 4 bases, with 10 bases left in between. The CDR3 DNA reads TGTGCCAGCAGCTTAGGTGACAGGTTCTATGGCTACACCTTC. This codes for CASSLGDRFYGYTF.

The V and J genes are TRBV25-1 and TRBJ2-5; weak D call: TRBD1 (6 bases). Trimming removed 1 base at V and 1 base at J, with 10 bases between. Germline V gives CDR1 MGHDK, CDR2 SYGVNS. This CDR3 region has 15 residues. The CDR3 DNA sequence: TGTGCCAGCAGTGAATGGGGGACAATCCAAGAGACCCAGTACTTC. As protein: CASSEWGTIQETQYF.

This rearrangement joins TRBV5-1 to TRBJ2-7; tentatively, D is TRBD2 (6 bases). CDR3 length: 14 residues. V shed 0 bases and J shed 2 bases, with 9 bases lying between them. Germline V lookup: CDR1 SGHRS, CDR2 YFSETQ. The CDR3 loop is CASSLARGPYEQYF. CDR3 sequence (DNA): TGCGCCAGCAGCTTGGCGCGGGGTCCCTACGAGCAGTACTTC.

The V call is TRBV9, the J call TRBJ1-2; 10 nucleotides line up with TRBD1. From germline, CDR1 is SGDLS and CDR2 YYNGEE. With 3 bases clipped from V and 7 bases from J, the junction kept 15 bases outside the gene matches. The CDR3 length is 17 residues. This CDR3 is CASSADPEGTGAAGYTF. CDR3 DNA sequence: TGTGCCAGCAGCGCCGACCCCGAGGGGACAGGGGCTGCTGGCTACACCTTC. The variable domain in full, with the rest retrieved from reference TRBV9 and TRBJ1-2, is DSGVTQTPKHLITATGQRVTLRCSPRSGDLSVYWYQQSLDQGLQFLIQYYNGEERAKGNILERFSAQQFPDLHSELNLSSLELGDSALYFCASSADPEGTGAAGYTFGSGTRLTVV.

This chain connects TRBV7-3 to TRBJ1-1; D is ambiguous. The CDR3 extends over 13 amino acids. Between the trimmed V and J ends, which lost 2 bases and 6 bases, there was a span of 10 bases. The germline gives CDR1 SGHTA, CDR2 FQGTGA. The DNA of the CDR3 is TGTGCCAGCAGCTTAGTTAGAGGTTCTGAAGCTTTCTTT. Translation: CASSLVRGSEAFF.

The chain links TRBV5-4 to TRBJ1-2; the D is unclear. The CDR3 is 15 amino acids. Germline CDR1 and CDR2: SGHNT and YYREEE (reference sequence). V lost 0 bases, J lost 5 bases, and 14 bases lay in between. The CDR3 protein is CASSLDVSGRYGYTF. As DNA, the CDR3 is TGTGCCAGCAGCTTGGATGTCAGCGGGAGGTATGGCTACACCTTC.

The CDR3 nucleotides read TGTGCCAGCAGCGGTGTTAGAGCGACCGGGGAGCTGTTTTTT. It translates to CASSGVRATGELFF. V is TRBV11-2 and J is TRBJ2-2; no firm D call. Germline V gene sequence: CDR1 SGHAT, CDR2 FQNNGV. The CDR3 is 14 residues long. V was shortened by 5 bases and J by 5 bases, with 12 bases between the two germline ends.